The present entry profiles one T cell receptor beta chain with its context. Its cognate antigen has yet to be identified. Base quality data are lacking; no much larger clone is found one base away. This sample stems from a study of cytomegalovirus exposure and HLA in healthy donors (TCRdb year 2017). Looking at the study overall: According to a later analysis, one platform produced both the roughly 110 validation repertoires and the 730 or so repertoires of the first cohort. The study aimed to test whether signatures of past pathogen exposure could be identified by cataloging public T cell receptors. Besides the first cohort of around 670 subjects, a separate validation cohort made up of roughly 120 different subjects was used. To predict cytomegalovirus infection status, the study brought together high-throughput TCR immunosequencing, statistical association of individual TCRs with disease status, and machine learning.

Donors formed part of the validation cohort, which comprised 120 subjects and was distinct from the first cohort of 666 subjects. Library preparation employed the immunoSEQ multiplex PCR assay. Under the source paper's analysis protocol: To diagnose cytomegalovirus status from the catalog of TCR beta chain sequences, a statistical classification framework was built. TCRdb re-hosts the immuneACCESS table, in-frame sequences only. Its copies lack some clones; in the studies checked, an unresolved V gene accounts for under half of them, and the cause for the rest is not known. D and trimming come from the DNA, and the V and J calls and clone size come from that table. For this sample there are 90,000 to 150,000 clones; more than 70% appear just once. 2% to 2.5% of the sample goes to the ten largest clones. The paper's findings and limits, for the study overall: The classifier was reported to diagnose cytomegalovirus status with high specificity and sensitivity in both the original and validation cohorts. In a later analysis, TCRs clustered in the first cohort were found to also tend to co-occur in the approximately 120 validation repertoires, with approximately 93% of cluster scores above 0. The study listed 150 to 200 TCR beta chains as associated with cytomegalovirus. Across donors, most TCR sequences were observed very rarely, whereas some public TCRs were present in many individuals. A later analysis had no HLA typing for the validation cohort, so co-occurrence there was scored across all 120 repertoires. It was suggested by the authors that the approach could potentially be generalized to other disease states and immunological phenotypes. In vitro tests confirmed that a few of the cytomegalovirus-associated TCR beta chains recognize cytomegalovirus antigens.

The CDR3 numbers 17 residues from cysteine through phenylalanine. The retained sequence is limited to the CDR3, 51 bases, with the frame set at the first base. Trimming removed 4 bases from V and 2 bases from J; the gene matches leave 12 bases unexplained. Per the germline V gene, SGHTA is the CDR1 and FQGNSA is the CDR2. The clonotype was recovered from a woman in her twenties or thirties in good health and CMV-seronegative. This receptor chain uses TRBV7-2 and TRBJ1-1; 8 bases in the middle match TRBD1. Sequencing used PBMCs. This receptor carries the CDR3 CASSYVPGQASNTEAFF. DNA sequence: TGTGCCAGCAGCTACGTCCCGGGACAGGCCTCTAACACTGAAGCTTTCTTT. The full variable domain, with segments outside the CDR3 supplied by the reference TRBV7-2 and TRBJ1-1 proteins, appears as GAGVSQSPSNKVTEKGKDVELRCDPISGHTALYWYRQSLGQGLEFLIYFQGNSAPDKSGLPSDRFSAERTGGSVSTLTIQRTQQEDSAVYLCASSYVPGQASNTEAFFGQGTRLTVV.